This TCR beta chain was identified in a study of OX40 agonist ivuxolimab in advanced cancers. Study summary: Treatment of patients was with ivuxolimab, an agonistic anti-OX40 (CD134) antibody. Hepatocellular carcinoma, melanoma, renal cell or head and neck cancer was diagnosed in the dose-escalation patients. Two cutaneous melanoma patients and one hepatocellular carcinoma patient, three in all, had partial responses.

Assay used: immunoSEQ multiplex PCR; TCRdb lists only in-frame clones, some missing. Here the sample spans about 81,000 clones, under 95% being singletons. Study-level findings and limits: Nonresponders included some who also had low normalized T-cell clonal expansion.

V lost 6 bases, J lost 2 bases, and 7 bases lay in between. This CDR3 is 12 amino acids long. The V gene's germline CDR1 is SNHLY and CDR2 FYNNEI. This clone was detected a few times. Its antigen is not known. The V call is TRBV2, the J call TRBJ1-2; no reliable D call. The sample was CD4+ or CD8+ T cells sorted from blood, taken in a trial of the OX40 agonist ivuxolimab. This clonotype was sampled from an adult with an advanced solid tumor such as melanoma, head and neck, liver or kidney cancer. The CDR3 protein is CASRKWNYGYTF. In DNA, the CDR3 is TGTGCCAGCAGGAAATGGAACTATGGCTACACCTTC.